The 5 T cell receptor beta chains listed next were all sequenced from one sample in a study of T-cell memory formation after mild COVID-19. TCRdb analysed the 5' RACE reads with MiXCR anew, one entry per CDR3 protein. Among under 550,000 distinct CDR3 sequences listed, roughly 18% were seen once. Sequencing used PBMCs or a T cell subset sorted from them (not recorded which). The receptors stem from a man in his late teens or twenties who had mild COVID-19 (a few samples of this study predate the infection). Cell type and time point are not known.

This clonotype was seen only a few times. An end of the junction differs from the germline gene, which may be a read error. The chain recombines TRBV2 with TRBJ1-5, with D uncertain. The germline gives CDR1 SNHLY, CDR2 FYNNEI. The CDR3 totals 15 residues. The CDR3 bases are TGTGCCAGCAGTGCTGCTCCCGGGAGCAACCAGCCCCAGCATTTT. The encoded protein is CASSAAPGSNQPQHF.

V usage is TRBV5-6 and J usage is TRBJ1-2, with TRBD1 matching 9 bases. This CDR3 is 15 amino acids long. V dropped 4 bases and J dropped 4; count of bases not matched to a gene: 8. CDR1 is SGHDT and CDR2 is YYEEEE in the germline V gene. The CDR3 coding sequence is TGTGCCAGCAGCCCGAGGACAGGGGCCGTCTATGGCTACACCTTC. It is translated as CASSPRTGAVYGYTF.

For this clonotype: Its ends do not fully match the called genes, so a read error is possible. The chain is built from TRBV7-9 and TRBJ1-4; D not resolved. This CDR3 spans 14 amino acids. The germline CDR1 and CDR2 sequences are SEHNR and FQNEAQ (reference sequence). This chain's CDR3 is CASSIAGSSEKLFF. CDR3 coding DNA: TGTGCCAGCAGCATAGCGGGGTCCAGTGAAAAACTGTTTTTT. The full variable domain, with the rest looked up from reference TRBV7-9 and TRBJ1-4, is DTGVSQNPRHKITKRGQNVTFRCDPISEHNRLYWYRQTLGQGPEFLTYFQNEAQLEKSRLLSDRFSAERPKGSFSTLEIQRTEQGDSAMYLCASSIAGSSEKLFFGSGTQLSVL.

This rearrangement joins TRBV2 to TRBJ2-7; possible D gene TRBD1, 6 bases. Germline values: CDR1 SNHLY, CDR2 FYNNEI. The CDR3 covers 12 residues. Trimming removed 7 bases from V and 3 bases from J, with 10 bases in between. The CDR3 nucleotides read TGTGCCAGCAATACAGGGAACTACGAGCAGTACTTC. Translated, it gives CASNTGNYEQYF. Full variable domain (outside the CDR3, taken from reference TRBV2 and TRBJ2-7): EPEVTQTPSHQVTQMGQEVILRCVPISNHLYFYWYRQILGQKVEFLVSFYNNEISEKSEIFDDQFSVERPDGSNFTLKIRSTKLEDSAMYFCASNTGNYEQYFGPGTRLTVT.

The chain combines TRBV9 with TRBJ2-4, with 9 bases fitting TRBD2. The CDR3 totals 16 residues. V lost 4 bases and J lost 9; bases outside the gene matches: 14. CDR1 is SGDLS, CDR2 YYNGEE, per germline. Here the CDR3 DNA reads TGTGCCAGCAGCCCCCGTGGTGTAGCGGGGGCGTCCATTCAGTACTTC. This sequence encodes CASSPRGVAGASIQYF. Filled out from reference TRBV9 and TRBJ2-4, the complete variable domain reads DSGVTQTPKHLITATGQRVTLRCSPRSGDLSVYWYQQSLDQGLQFLIQYYNGEERAKGNILERFSAQQFPDLHSELNLSSLELGDSALYFCASSPRGVAGASIQYFGAGTRLSVL.